This note documents a single T cell receptor (beta chain) sequence. These data belong to a study of blood T cell repertoires in COVID-19. Study details: Samples representing acute and convalescent COVID-19 were sourced from the United States, Italy and Spain. Sources were T cells, B-cell-depleted T cells, or PBMCs; the material itself was cDNA or gDNA.

The CDR3 runs 13 residues. From germline, CDR1 is SNHLY and CDR2 FYNNEI. The ends were cut back, 6 bases at V and 10 bases at J, with 18 bases in the middle. As originally analysed: Estimation of nucleated cell counts relied on the amplification of reference gene primers. The protocol was immunoSEQ multiplex PCR, while the TCRdb copy is restricted to in-frame clones and leaves out a portion. The V and J calls and clone size come from that table; D and trimming were worked out from the DNA. The table has about 120,000 clones, approximately 85% seen once. Source material: peripheral blood. This receptor was taken from a man at least 80 years old with acute or convalescent COVID-19. This rearrangement joins TRBV2 to TRBJ1-2, with D perhaps TRBD1 (5 bases). CDR3 region: CASSPGGIADYTF. CDR3 nucleotides: TGTGCCAGCAGCCCCGGGGGAATAGCGGACTACACCTTC.